This TCR beta chain was documented in a study of T cells in tumors after PD-1 blockade. Study overall: Excluded were patients with checkpoint blockade, immunosuppressants, or radiotherapy or other anti-cancer therapy within 4 weeks. Some patients also took daily vismodegib 150 mg during anti-PD-1 treatment. Study-level points and caveats: Blood contained 35% to 50% of the tumor's TCR clonotypes.

Concerning this clone: Antigen specificity is unknown. A junction end diverges from the germline sequence, so it may reflect a read error.

Libraries were prepared by immunoSEQ multiplex PCR; TCRdb keeps only in-frame clonotypes and omits some of them. The sample lists around 35,000 clones, roughly 73% occurring once. CDR3 size: 12 residues. The germline V gene has CDR1 MGHRA and CDR2 YSYEKL. The rearrangement joins TRBV4-1 to TRBJ1-2; D uncertain. The source of this sequence is a human donor with basal cell carcinoma. Sequencing was performed on PBMCs, taken after anti-PD-1 treatment. CDR3: CASSQDGLGPLF. CDR3 nucleotides: TGCGCCAGCAGCCAAGACGGCCTCGGACCACTCTTC.